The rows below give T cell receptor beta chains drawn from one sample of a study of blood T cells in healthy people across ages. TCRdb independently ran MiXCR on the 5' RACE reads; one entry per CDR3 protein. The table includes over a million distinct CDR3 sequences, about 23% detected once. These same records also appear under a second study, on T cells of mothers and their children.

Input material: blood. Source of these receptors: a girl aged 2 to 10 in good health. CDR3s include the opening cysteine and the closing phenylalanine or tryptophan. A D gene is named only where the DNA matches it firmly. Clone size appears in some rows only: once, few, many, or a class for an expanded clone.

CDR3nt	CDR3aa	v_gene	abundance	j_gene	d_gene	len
TGCGCCAGCAATAGTGTCACCTCCAAAAACATTCAGTACTTC	CASNSVTSKNIQYF	TRBV4-1	NA	TRBJ2-4	NA	14
TGCAGCGTTGGTTTTTATTTGAACACTGAAGCTTTCTTT	CSVGFYLNTEAFF	TRBV29-1	many	TRBJ1-1	NA	13
TGTCCGGTTTATTACCGGAACAATGGGCAGTTCTTC	CPVYYRNNGQFF	TRBV28	NA	TRBJ2-1	NA	12
TGCAGCGTTGATGGAGTCAACTATGGCTACACCTTC	CSVDGVNYGYTF	TRBV29-1	few	TRBJ1-2	NA	12
TGCAGCGTTGTCCCCGTGAACACTGAAGCTTTCTTT	CSVVPVNTEAFF	TRBV29-1	NA	TRBJ1-1	NA	12
TGTGCCAGCAGTTTCTTCTTCGGGCAAAGCCAAGAGACCCAGTACTTC	CASSFFFGQSQETQYF	TRBV6-6	NA	TRBJ2-5	NA	16
TGTGCCAGCAGTTCCGCCCAAGATACGCAGTATTTT	CASSSAQDTQYF	TRBV7-9	NA	TRBJ2-3	NA	12
TGCAGTGCTAGGGAGACTTCCTCCTACAATGAGCAGTTCTTC	CSARETSSYNEQFF	TRBV20-1	NA	TRBJ2-1	NA	14
TGTGCCAGTGTCGACCGTTACTCTGGAAACACCATATATTTT	CASVDRYSGNTIYF	TRBV7-9	few	TRBJ1-3	NA	14
TGCGCCAGCAGCTTGGAGTCCGCGGGAAGTGGCTACACCTTC	CASSLESAGSGYTF	TRBV5-1	NA	TRBJ1-2	NA	14
TGTGCCAGCAGTTTAGGAGGGGCCTCCTTCGGCTACACCTTC	CASSLGGASFGYTF	TRBV12-3/TRBV12-4	NA	TRBJ1-2	NA	14
TGCGCCAGCAGCCCAGAGCGCGGGGCGCAAGAGACCCAGTACTTC	CASSPERGAQETQYF	TRBV5-1	NA	TRBJ2-5	NA	15
TGTGCCAGCAGTTTCGAAGGGACAGATGCCTACAATGAGCAGTTCTTC	CASSFEGTDAYNEQFF	TRBV28	few	TRBJ2-1	TRBD1	16
TGTGCCAGCAGTGGGCTAGCGGGATCGCAGTACTTC	CASSGLAGSQYF	TRBV12-3/TRBV12-4	few	TRBJ2-5	TRBD2	12
TGCAGCGCCACTAGCGGGAGGACCTCCTACGAGCAGTACTTC	CSATSGRTSYEQYF	TRBV29-1	few	TRBJ2-7	TRBD2	14
TGTGCCAGCAGTCCTAGCCCTCCGGGCCTCCCCTATGGCTACACCTTC	CASSPSPPGLPYGYTF	TRBV12-3/TRBV12-4	few	TRBJ1-2	NA	16
TGCAGCGTTCCTACACGGTGGGGCATCTCTGGGGCCAACGTCCTGACTTTC	CSVPTRWGISGANVLTF	TRBV29-1	NA	TRBJ2-6	NA	17
TGTGCCAGCAGCTTAGTGCGGGCAGGGACAAATGAGCAGTTCTTC	CASSLVRAGTNEQFF	TRBV11-2	NA	TRBJ2-1	NA	15
TGTGCCAGCAGCCCTCGACAGGGGGTATATGTGAACACTGAAGCTTTCTTT	CASSPRQGVYVNTEAFF	TRBV7-8	NA	TRBJ1-1	TRBD1	17
TGTGCCAGCAGTTTACGGGGAGGAGAAGCGGGAGAAGGAGAGACCCAGTACTTC	CASSLRGGEAGEGETQYF	TRBV28	NA	TRBJ2-5	TRBD2	18
TGCAGTGCTCACCGGGACTTGCCCACAGATACGCAGTATTTT	CSAHRDLPTDTQYF	TRBV20-1	NA	TRBJ2-3	NA	14
TGCAGCGTAGCTAAAAGCTCCTACGAGCAGTACTTC	CSVAKSSYEQYF	TRBV29-1	few	TRBJ2-7	NA	12
TGCGCCAGCAGTGGGCAGGGGGTCAACAATGAGCAGTTCTTC	CASSGQGVNNEQFF	TRBV5-1	few	TRBJ2-1	TRBD1	14
TGTGCCAGCAGCCAAGCTTTGGTAACAGGGGGCGTGAATACGTACAACTATGGCTACACCTTC	CASSQALVTGGVNTYNYGYTF	TRBV4-2	few	TRBJ1-2	TRBD1	21
TGTGCCAGCAGCGGCAAGGATGGGGCGGAGAGAGAGCAGTACTTC	CASSGKDGAEREQYF	TRBV7-9	NA	TRBJ2-5	NA	15